This entry features one T cell receptor beta chain sequence. The antigen remains undetermined. Naive CD8 cells lacked CD45RO, underwent positive selection for CCR7 and left out terminally differentiated effector memory CD45RA+ cells. This sample was taken from a study of shared clonotypes between healthy human individuals. At the level of the study: CD8 memory received one plate per donor, CD8 naive two, CD4 memory three and CD4 naive three. Study-wide points: As a rule, naive subsets had a larger estimated richness than memory subsets.

The CDR3 contains 13 residues. CDR1 and CDR2 from the germline V gene are MNHEY and SMNVEV (reference sequence). The ends were cut back, 2 bases at V and 6 bases at J, with 7 bases in the middle. Original processing methods: With immunoSEQ giving junction-only sequences and no quality scores, filtering differed. Produced via immunoSEQ multiplex PCR; TCRdb's table is partial and in-frame only. V, J and clone size derive from that table, while D and trimming were established from the DNA sequence. The sample lists around 2.1 million clones; approximately 94% were seen once. The V gene is TRBV27, the J gene TRBJ2-2; D unclear. The TCR comes from a man aged 18 to 30 in good health. Some clones in this sample may be carry-over from other donors' samples. Specimen: naive CD8+ T cells from PBMCs. The CDR3 nucleotides read TGTGCCAGCAGTTTAATTATCTCCGGGGAGCTGTTTTTT. Translation: CASSLIISGELFF.